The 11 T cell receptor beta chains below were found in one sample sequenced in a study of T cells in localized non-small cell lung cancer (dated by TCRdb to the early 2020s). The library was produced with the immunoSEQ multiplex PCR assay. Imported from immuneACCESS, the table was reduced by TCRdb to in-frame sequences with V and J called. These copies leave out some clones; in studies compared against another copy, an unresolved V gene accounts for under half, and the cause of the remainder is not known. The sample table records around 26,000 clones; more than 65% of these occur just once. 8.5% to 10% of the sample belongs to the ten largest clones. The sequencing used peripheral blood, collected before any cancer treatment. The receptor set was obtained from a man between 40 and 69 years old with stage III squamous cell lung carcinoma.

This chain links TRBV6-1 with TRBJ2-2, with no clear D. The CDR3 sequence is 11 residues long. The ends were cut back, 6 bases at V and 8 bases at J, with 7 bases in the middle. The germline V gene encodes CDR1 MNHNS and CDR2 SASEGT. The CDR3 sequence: CASRKGGELFF. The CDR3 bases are TGTGCCAGCAGAAAAGGAGGGGAGCTGTTTTTT.

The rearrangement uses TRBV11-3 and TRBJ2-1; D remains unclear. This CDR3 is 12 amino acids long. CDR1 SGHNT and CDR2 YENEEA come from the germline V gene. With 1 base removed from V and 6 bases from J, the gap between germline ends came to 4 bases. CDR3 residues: CASSLASNEQFF. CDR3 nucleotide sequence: TGTGCCAGCAGCTTAGCAAGCAATGAGCAGTTCTTC.

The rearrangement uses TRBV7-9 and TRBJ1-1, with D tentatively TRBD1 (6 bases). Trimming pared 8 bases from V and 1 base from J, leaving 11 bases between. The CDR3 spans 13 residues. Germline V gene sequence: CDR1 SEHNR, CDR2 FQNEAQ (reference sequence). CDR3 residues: CASQGLRNTEAFF. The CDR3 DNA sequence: TGTGCCAGCCAGGGGCTTAGGAACACTGAAGCTTTCTTT.

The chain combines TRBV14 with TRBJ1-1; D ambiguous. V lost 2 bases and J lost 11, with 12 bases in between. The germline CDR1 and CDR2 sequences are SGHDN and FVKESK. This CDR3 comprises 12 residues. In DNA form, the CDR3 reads TGTGCCAGCAGCCAATATGAGACGGGCGCTTTCTTT. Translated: CASSQYETGAFF.

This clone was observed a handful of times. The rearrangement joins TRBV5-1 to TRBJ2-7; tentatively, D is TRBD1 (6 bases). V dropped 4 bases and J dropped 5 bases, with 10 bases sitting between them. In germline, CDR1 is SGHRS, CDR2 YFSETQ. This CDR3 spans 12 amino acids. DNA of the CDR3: TGCGCCAGCAGCCATTCAGGGGACGAGCAGTACTTC. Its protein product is CASSHSGDEQYF.

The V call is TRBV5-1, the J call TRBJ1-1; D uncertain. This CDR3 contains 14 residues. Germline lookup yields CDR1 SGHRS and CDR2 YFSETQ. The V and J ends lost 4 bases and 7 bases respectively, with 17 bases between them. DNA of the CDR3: TGCGCCAGCAGCCCCTACCCCGGAGGAGGTGAAGCTTTCTTT. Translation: CASSPYPGGGEAFF.

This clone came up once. CDR3 bases: TGTGCCAGCTCACCACCGGAGAGGGGATGGGGGGCTTTCTTT. Translated, it gives CASSPPERGWGAFF. V usage is TRBV18 and J usage is TRBJ1-1; tentatively, D is TRBD1 (5 bases). CDR1 KGHSH and CDR2 LQKENI come from the germline V gene. The CDR3 covers 14 residues. Trimming shortened V by 0 bases and J by 11 bases, and 16 bases separated the two germline ends.

The CDR3 region has the DNA TGTGCTAGTGGCCCCGGGACAGCAAATGAAAAACTGTTTTTT. The encoded protein is CASGPGTANEKLFF. V and J are TRBV12-5 and TRBJ1-4; 7 bases fit TRBD1. This CDR3 region has 14 residues. In germline, CDR1 is LGHNT, CDR2 FRNRAP. The V and J ends lost 6 bases and 5 bases, in that order; junction bases with no gene match: 6.

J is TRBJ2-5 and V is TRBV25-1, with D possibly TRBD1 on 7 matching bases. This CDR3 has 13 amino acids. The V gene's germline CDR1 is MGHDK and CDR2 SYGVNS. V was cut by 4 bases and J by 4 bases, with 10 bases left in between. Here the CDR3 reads CASSGQGGETQYF. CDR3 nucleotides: TGTGCCAGCAGTGGACAGGGAGGAGAGACCCAGTACTTC.

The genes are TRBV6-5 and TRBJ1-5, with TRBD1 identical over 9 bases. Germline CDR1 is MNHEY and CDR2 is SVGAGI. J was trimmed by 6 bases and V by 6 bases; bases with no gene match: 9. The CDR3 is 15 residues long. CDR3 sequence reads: CASSPNRGPSQPQHF. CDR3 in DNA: TGTGCCAGCAGCCCTAACAGGGGGCCTAGTCAGCCCCAGCATTTT.

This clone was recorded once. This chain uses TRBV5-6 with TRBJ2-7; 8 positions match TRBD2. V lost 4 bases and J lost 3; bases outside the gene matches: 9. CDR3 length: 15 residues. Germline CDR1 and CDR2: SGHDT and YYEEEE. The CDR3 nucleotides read TGTGCCAGCAGCATGCCGGGACTAGGGAACTACGAGCAGTACTTC. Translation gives CASSMPGLGNYEQYF.